This T cell receptor beta chain appears in the sequencing data of a study of brain metastases from non-small cell lung cancer. This CDR3 contains 15 residues. Trimming removed 2 bases at V and 7 bases at J, with 14 bases between. Germline CDR1 reads MNHNY; CDR2 reads SVGAGI (reference sequence). Study-wide results and limits: T-cell clones appeared expanded in 55% to 65% of brain metastases relative to matched primary tumors.

Libraries were prepared by immunoSEQ multiplex PCR; TCRdb keeps only in-frame clonotypes and omits some of them. The sample has about 15,000 clones, about four fifths seen once. On this clone: No antigen is known for it.

This chain uses TRBV6-6 with TRBJ1-4, with D maybe TRBD1 (5 bases). This TCR was recovered from a donor aged 40 or over with non-small cell lung cancer. The specimen sequenced was primary lung tumor tissue. This CDR3 reads CASSYAWGKGEKLFF. DNA of the CDR3: TGTGCCAGCAGTTACGCTTGGGGGAAGGGTGAAAAACTGTTTTTT.